The 10 T cell receptor beta chains reported below all come from one sample, sequenced in a study of OX40 agonist ivuxolimab in advanced cancers. Only in-frame clones appear in the TCRdb table, and some are missing; sequencing was by immunoSEQ multiplex PCR. Of 55,000 to 85,000 clones in the sample, roughly 84% were seen once. Source: CD4+ or CD8+ T cells sorted from blood, taken in a trial of the OX40 agonist ivuxolimab. These TCRs come from an adult with an advanced solid tumor such as melanoma, head and neck, liver or kidney cancer.

The chain uses TRBV4-2 and TRBJ2-1; TRBD2 aligns across 9 bases. CDR1 and CDR2 from the germline V gene are LGHNA and YNFKEQ. This CDR3 has 15 amino acids. V trimming: 1 base; J trimming: 9 bases; junction bases outside the gene matches: 7. CDR3 in DNA: TGTGCCAGCAGCCAAGTCGCGGGGGGGCCGGTTGAGCAGTTCTTC. As protein: CASSQVAGGPVEQFF.

J is TRBJ1-2 and V is TRBV7-3, with TRBD1 matching over 7 bases. Germline CDR1 and CDR2: SGHTA and FQGTGA. The length of the CDR3 is 15 residues. V dropped 5 bases and J dropped 6; count of bases not matched to a gene: 12. The DNA for the CDR3 is TGTGCCAGCAGCCCAGGAGGGGGCAAAGGGGATGGCTACACCTTC. It yields the protein CASSPGGGKGDGYTF. Filled out from reference TRBV7-3 and TRBJ1-2, the complete variable domain reads GAGVSQTPSNKVTEKGKYVELRCDPISGHTALYWYRQSLGQGPEFLIYFQGTGAADDSGLPNDRFFAVRPEGSVSTLKIQRTERGDSAVYLCASSPGGGKGDGYTFGSGTRLTVV.

A few counts support this clone. This chain uses TRBV11-2 with TRBJ1-1; 7 bases line up with TRBD1. The CDR3 is 16 amino acids. Germline V CDR1 and CDR2: SGHAT, FQNNGV. The trim removed 1 base at V and 3 bases at J, leaving 8 bases unmatched. CDR3 nucleotide sequence: TGTGCCAGCAGCTTAGGGGGGACAGCCATCTACACTGAAGCTTTCTTT. Its translation: CASSLGGTAIYTEAFF.

The chain uses TRBV15 and TRBJ1-4; weak D call: TRBD1 (5 bases). The CDR3 totals 15 residues. Germline V gene data show CDR1 as LNHNV and CDR2 as YYDKDF (reference sequence). The ends were cut back, 1 base at V and 4 bases at J, with 10 bases in the middle. DNA for the CDR3: TGTGCCACCAGCAGAGCCAGGGATTTTAATGAAAAACTGTTTTTT. Translated, it gives CATSRARDFNEKLFF.

The chain joins TRBV7-9 to TRBJ2-6, with TRBD1 matching over 7 bases. This CDR3 has 15 amino acids. Unmatched junction bases numbered 4, after V lost 4 bases and J lost 4 bases. Germline CDR1 SEHNR, CDR2 FQNEAQ (reference sequence). The CDR3 coding sequence is TGTGCCAGCAGCTCACAGGGGCAAGGGGCCAACGTCCTGACTTTC. This encodes CASSSQGQGANVLTF.

This sequence joins TRBV7-9 and TRBJ2-2, with D perhaps TRBD1 (6 bases). The CDR3 is 12 residues long. Germline V gives CDR1 SEHNR, CDR2 FQNEAQ (reference sequence). Trimming shortened V by 6 bases and J by 5 bases, and 7 bases separated the two germline ends. CDR3 loop: CASSTGTGELFF. As DNA, the CDR3 is TGTGCCAGCAGTACAGGGACCGGGGAGCTGTTTTTT.

CDR3 amino acids: CASSRDGGINSPLHF. The CDR3 DNA is TGCGCCAGCAGCCGAGACGGGGGTATCAATTCACCCCTCCACTTT. The rearrangement uses TRBV5-1 and TRBJ1-6; D is perhaps TRBD1 (5 bases). The V end was cut by 4 bases, the J end by 7 bases, with 15 bases between. This CDR3 is 15 amino acids long. Germline CDR1 is SGHRS and CDR2 is YFSETQ.

The rearrangement uses TRBV9 and TRBJ2-1; possible D gene TRBD1, 5 bases. The CDR3 covers 14 residues. V lost 4 bases and J lost 8, with 16 bases in between. The germline CDR1 and CDR2 sequences are SGDLS and YYNGEE. The CDR3 protein is CASSPTSGYYEQFF. In DNA form, the CDR3 reads TGTGCCAGCAGCCCCACGTCAGGGTATTATGAGCAGTTCTTC.

This chain connects TRBV12-2 to TRBJ1-5. TRBV12-2 constitutes a pseudogene. CDR3 length: 17 residues. This chain's CDR3 is CASRPHTGGSPNQPQHF. Written as DNA, the CDR3 is TGTGCAAGTCGCCCTCATACGGGAGGGTCCCCCAATCAGCCCCAGCATTTT.

The chain carries TRBV7-9 and TRBJ1-1; D not resolved. The V gene's germline CDR1 is SEHNR and CDR2 FQNEAQ (reference sequence). The CDR3 extends over 15 amino acids. Trimming took 5 bases from V and 2 from J, leaving 15 bases between them. CDR3 region: CASSELYRGNTEAFF. The CDR3 nucleotides are TGTGCCAGCAGCGAACTCTACCGGGGAAACACTGAAGCTTTCTTT.